The entry below describes one T cell receptor beta chain. The antigen is undetermined. The sample belongs to a study of cytomegalovirus exposure and HLA in healthy donors. General study results and limits: Most TCRs appeared rarely, but some public TCRs recurred in many donors.

The ends lost 0 bases at V and 2 bases at J; junction bases unmatched: 3. The CDR3 extends over 15 amino acids. Germline V CDR1 and CDR2: SGDLS, YYNGEE. Assay: immunoSEQ multiplex PCR; the TCRdb copy retains only in-frame clones and omits some. The repertoire holds 90,000 to 130,000 clones, with roughly nine tenths as singletons. This chain uses TRBV9 with TRBJ2-7; TRBD2 matches 9 bases. The sequenced sample consisted of PBMCs. This clonotype originated in a young woman in good health and CMV-seronegative. This CDR3 is CASSVGRGGPYEQYF. Written as DNA, the CDR3 is TGTGCCAGCAGCGTAGGGCGGGGGGGTCCCTACGAGCAGTACTTC.